These T cell receptor beta chains were read from a single sample in a study of breast tumors, draining lymph nodes, adjacent tissues. Using its own MiXCR run on the multiplex PCR reads, TCRdb lists one record per CDR3 protein. In the table there are 180,000 or so distinct CDR3 sequences, 33% of which are singletons. The sequencing input was axillary lymph node tissue. These receptors all stem from a female donor with breast cancer. Some clones in this sample may be carry-over from other donors' samples. CDR3s include the opening cysteine and the closing phenylalanine or tryptophan. A D gene is named only where the DNA matches it firmly. Not every row has a clone size; where given, it reads once, few, many or a size class.

CDR3 DNA,CDR3 protein,D gene,J gene,clone size,V gene
TGTGCCAGCAGCTTCGCTGGAAACACCATATATTTT,CASSFAGNTIYF,.,TRBJ1-3,many,TRBV5-4
TGTGCCAGCAACTGGGGGCAGATCACAGATACGCAGTATTTT,CASNWGQITDTQYF,.,TRBJ2-3,many,TRBV7-3
TGTGCCAGCAGTTTAATAGGTGGGGGACCGTTCTTC,CASSLIGGGPFF,.,TRBJ2-1,few,TRBV28
TGTGCCACCAGCAGAGATCTCCGCCTAGCGGGACGGGATACGCAGTATTTT,CATSRDLRLAGRDTQYF,TRBD2,TRBJ2-3,.,TRBV15
TGTGCCAGCAGCTTAGTAGGAGGGACTAGCGGGTTAGATACGCAGTATTTT,CASSLVGGTSGLDTQYF,TRBD2,TRBJ2-3,many,TRBV11-2
TGTGCCAGCAGTCAAAGTCCCTGGCAGTTCTTC,CASSQSPWQFF,.,TRBJ2-1,many,TRBV7-9
TGCGCCAGCAGCCAAGGCCAGGGGGCCAACGAGCAGTACTTC,CASSQGQGANEQYF,TRBD1,TRBJ2-7,many,TRBV4-1
TGTGCCAGCGTACAGGGGGCTGGCTATGGCTACACCTTC,CASVQGAGYGYTF,TRBD1,TRBJ1-2,.,TRBV11-2
TGTGCCAGCAGGGGAGAGGAGACTTATGGCTACACCTTC,CASRGEETYGYTF,.,TRBJ1-2,many,TRBV5-8
TGTGCCAGCAGTCACTCTCACAGGGGGGACACCGGGGAGCTGTTTTTT,CASSHSHRGDTGELFF,TRBD1,TRBJ2-2,.,TRBV6-5
TGTGCCAGCACCCTCTTTAGGGTATCATACGAGCAGTACTTC,CASTLFRVSYEQYF,.,TRBJ2-7,many,TRBV9
TGCGCCAGCAGCCAAGAACTAGCCGACTACGAGCAGTACTTC,CASSQELADYEQYF,.,TRBJ2-7,many,TRBV4-3
TGTGCCAGCAGGTCAACAGGGGGCTCCTACAATGAGCAGTTCTTC,CASRSTGGSYNEQFF,TRBD1,TRBJ2-1,many,TRBV6-5
TGTGCCAGCAGCCCGATATCCGGGCAAGCTAACTATGGCTACACCTTC,CASSPISGQANYGYTF,.,TRBJ1-2,.,TRBV5-6
TGTGCCAGCAGTCACGGACTAACTTCAGCCTACGAGCAGTACTTC,CASSHGLTSAYEQYF,.,TRBJ2-7,.,TRBV6-2/TRBV6-3
TGTGCCAGCAGCTACTCAGGGACAGGGGCCTACGAGCAGTACTTC,CASSYSGTGAYEQYF,TRBD1,TRBJ2-7,.,TRBV3-1
TGTGCCAGCAGTTACCACTCTGGCTACACCTTC,CASSYHSGYTF,.,TRBJ1-2,many,TRBV2
TGCAGCGTTGAAGGGGACAGGGGGCGTGGTGAGACCCAGTACTTT,CSVEGDRGRGETQYF,TRBD1,TRBJ2-5,.,TRBV29-1
TGTGCCAGCAGTATCGGGGGGGGAGCTTTCTTT,CASSIGGGAFF,.,TRBJ1-1,.,TRBV7-2
TGCAGTGCTGGGAGTGACGCACCCCTCCACTTT,CSAGSDAPLHF,.,TRBJ1-6,many,TRBV20-1
TGTGCCAGCAGCCCCGGGACAGGTTCCTTCTATGGCTACACCTTC,CASSPGTGSFYGYTF,TRBD1,TRBJ1-2,many,TRBV7-2
TGTGCCAGCAGCGCCCGGGCATCGGGGGTCAATGAGCAGTTCTTC,CASSARASGVNEQFF,.,TRBJ2-1,many,TRBV9
TGCAGTGCTAGAGATCGGGGTCGGACTACCGGGAAAGAGACCCAGTACTTC,CSARDRGRTTGKETQYF,.,TRBJ2-5,many,TRBV20-1
TGTGCCACCAGTGCTCTCAACGAGCAGTACTTC,CATSALNEQYF,.,TRBJ2-7,many,TRBV24-1
TGTGCCAGTCTCCGGGACAGGGGTCAAAATGAGCAGTTCTTC,CASLRDRGQNEQFF,TRBD1,TRBJ2-1,many,TRBV2
TGTGCCAGCACCTTAGGACAGGGGGCCTACAATGAGCAGTTCTTC,CASTLGQGAYNEQFF,TRBD1,TRBJ2-1,.,TRBV5-8
TGTGCCAGCAGTGAACAGTCTACTAATTCACCCCTCCACTTT,CASSEQSTNSPLHF,.,TRBJ1-6,many,TRBV2
TGTGCCAGCCATATGAAACTAAACTATGGCTACACCTTC,CASHMKLNYGYTF,.,TRBJ1-2,many,TRBV6-1
TGCGCCAGCGGTCCAGAGTCAGGGGAAAAACTGTTTTTT,CASGPESGEKLFF,.,TRBJ1-4,.,TRBV5-1
TGTGCCAGCAGCCAAGATTTCGGCGGGGAAGCTTTCTTT,CASSQDFGGEAFF,.,TRBJ1-1,.,TRBV3-1
TGTGCCAGCTCAGGACAGGGTTTAAGTGTGTACGAGCAGTACTTC,CASSGQGLSVYEQYF,TRBD1,TRBJ2-7,many,TRBV18
TGTGCCACCAGTGACCCTGGGACAGGGTACAGCGACGAGCAGTACTTC,CATSDPGTGYSDEQYF,TRBD1,TRBJ2-7,.,TRBV24-1
TGTGCCAGCAGTCTTGACAGGGCCCGAGCTAGTCAGCCCCGGCACTTT,CASSLDRARASQPRHF,TRBD1,TRBJ1-5,.,TRBV2
TGTGCCAGCAGCCCTACCCCGGGCCCGAAAGTTCCGGCTTTCTTT,CASSPTPGPKVPAFF,.,TRBJ1-1,once,TRBV7-9
TGTGCCAGCAGCCTTCGGGGGCCTGGAAACACCATATATTTT,CASSLRGPGNTIYF,.,TRBJ1-3,.,TRBV6-5
TGTGCCAGCAGTAACCCAGCAACTAATGAAAAACTGTTTTTT,CASSNPATNEKLFF,.,TRBJ1-4,.,TRBV28
TGTGCAAGAGGGACCCTACTGGCTAGCGGACCGCCTAGCACAGATACGCAGTATTTT,CARGTLLASGPPSTDTQYF,TRBD2,TRBJ2-3,many,TRBV4-2
TGTGCCAGTATCTTACAGGGTGGCTATGGCTACACCTTC,CASILQGGYGYTF,.,TRBJ1-2,many,TRBV19
TGTGCCAGCAGTTGGGAAGGCGGGAGCTACAATGAGCAGTTCTTC,CASSWEGGSYNEQFF,TRBD2,TRBJ2-1,many,TRBV5-5
TGCGCCAGCAGCGGGGGACTAGCGACAACGAACACCGGGGAGCTGTTTTTT,CASSGGLATTNTGELFF,TRBD2,TRBJ2-2,many,TRBV5-1
TGTGCCAGCAGCCAAGCCTACCCGGGACTAGCGGGGGACACAGATACGCAGTATTTT,CASSQAYPGLAGDTDTQYF,TRBD2,TRBJ2-3,.,TRBV4-2
TGTGCCAGCAGTCGGATGACGGGGCCTGGAAACACCATATATTTT,CASSRMTGPGNTIYF,.,TRBJ1-3,many,TRBV6-5
TGTGCCAGCAACCAACGGGGGGCACTAAAAACTAACTATGGCTACACCTTC,CASNQRGALKTNYGYTF,.,TRBJ1-2,.,TRBV6-2/TRBV6-3
TGTGCCAGCAGCTCCTCAACAGGGCAGGGTCAGCCCCAGCATTTT,CASSSSTGQGQPQHF,.,TRBJ1-5,.,TRBV7-2
TGCAGTGCCAACCGTGGACTCTCGGGGCTCGCCGGGGAGCTGTTTTTT,CSANRGLSGLAGELFF,.,TRBJ2-2,.,TRBV20-1
TGTGCCAGCAGCTTAGGGACAGGTCAAGAGACCCAGTACTTC,CASSLGTGQETQYF,TRBD1,TRBJ2-5,many,TRBV5-1
TGCGCCAGCAGTGAGTCGAGACTGGGGGGCGGCGAAAAACTGTTTTTT,CASSESRLGGGEKLFF,.,TRBJ1-4,.,TRBV10-1
TGTGCCAGCAGCAGATTAGAGACCCAGTACTTC,CASSRLETQYF,.,TRBJ2-5,many,TRBV7-9
TGCGCCAGCAGTCAGGGGAAAGAGACCCAGTACTTC,CASSQGKETQYF,.,TRBJ2-5,many,TRBV4-1